Reported below is one TCR beta chain. TCRdb keeps only in-frame clones here, not all; method: immunoSEQ multiplex PCR. The repertoire consists of roughly 180,000 clones, with 82% occurring once and the leading ten covering approximately 10%. This record comes from a study of blood T cell repertoires in COVID-19. This clonotype was obtained from an elderly woman with active or convalescent COVID-19. Sequencing was carried out using peripheral blood.

The CDR3 loop reads CASSPRWDNEQFF. The CDR3 DNA is TGTGCCAGCAGCCCGCGGTGGGACAATGAGCAGTTCTTC. The V and J genes are TRBV5-5 and TRBJ2-1; no clear D gene. The CDR3 extends over 13 amino acids. Trimming took off 4 bases at V and 5 bases at J, with 10 bases between the two ends. Germline CDR1 SGHKS, CDR2 YYEKEE (reference sequence).